This T cell receptor beta chain was captured in a study of T cells in Graves' hyperthyroidism and ophthalmopathy. The study's findings and limits: Among thyroid clonotypes expanded above 0.001, most also appeared in blood.

This clonotype has a count of ten or more. Its antigen is unidentified. The study enrolled patients aged 18 to 65 with newly diagnosed hyperthyroidism of under 2 months' duration. Uncontrolled infections, other autoimmune diseases, pregnancy or lactation led to exclusion of patients. Diagnoses used clinical symptoms, serum thyroxine and TRAb, thyroid ultrasound and orbital computed tomography. The CDR3 is 12 residues long. V gave up 6 bases and J gave up 3 bases, with 8 bases separating them. Per the germline V gene, CDR1 is MDHEN and CDR2 is SYDVKM. RNA transcripts provided the source from which TCR beta CDR3 regions were amplified. RT-PCR in the first round (using the HTBI primer set) targeted the TCR CDR3. One entry per CDR3 protein, called by TCRdb with MiXCR from the multiplex PCR reads. The table has 380,000 or so distinct CDR3 sequences, over 15% seen once; the top ten hold about 4%.

The clonotype originates from a young woman with Graves' hyperthyroidism. Sequenced material: blood. The J gene is TRBJ1-2, the V gene TRBV28, with D uncertain. The CDR3 spells CASRITDYGYTF. CDR3 nucleotide sequence: TGTGCCAGCAGAATTACTGACTATGGCTACACCTTC.